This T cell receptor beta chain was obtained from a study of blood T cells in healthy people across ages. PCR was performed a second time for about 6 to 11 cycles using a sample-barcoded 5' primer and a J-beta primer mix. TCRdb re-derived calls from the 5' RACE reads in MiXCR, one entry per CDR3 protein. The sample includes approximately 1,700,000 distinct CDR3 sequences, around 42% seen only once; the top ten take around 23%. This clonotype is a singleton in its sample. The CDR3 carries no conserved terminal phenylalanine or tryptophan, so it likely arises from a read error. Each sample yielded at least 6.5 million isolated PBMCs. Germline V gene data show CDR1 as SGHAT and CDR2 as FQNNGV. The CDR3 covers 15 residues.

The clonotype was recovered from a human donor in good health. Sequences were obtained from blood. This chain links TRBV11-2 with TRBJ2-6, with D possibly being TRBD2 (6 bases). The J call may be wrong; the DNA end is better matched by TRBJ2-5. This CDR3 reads CASSTQGGASGTQYV. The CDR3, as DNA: TGTGCCAGCAGCACCCAGGGCGGGGCCTCAGGGACCCAGTACGTC.